A single sample gave rise to the 16 T cell receptor beta chains below, sequenced in a study of somatic mutations in cytotoxic T cells in rheumatoid arthritis. Assay: immunoSEQ multiplex PCR; the TCRdb copy retains only in-frame clones and omits some. Of 18,000 or so clones in the sample, roughly 80% were seen once. Source material: CD8+ T cells sorted from blood. These receptors were collected from an older woman in good health.

This chain connects TRBV13 to TRBJ2-7; weak D call: TRBD2 (6 bases). Germline CDR1 PRHDT, CDR2 FYEKMQ (reference sequence). The CDR3 is 13 amino acids. Trimming stripped 4 bases from V and 2 bases from J, with 9 bases between. The CDR3, as DNA: TGTGCCAGCAGCTCGGGCGGGACCTACGAGCAGTACTTC. This codes for CASSSGGTYEQYF.

This clone was counted a few times. The chain links TRBV11-2 to TRBJ1-6; TRBD1 might be the D (6 bases). Trimming stripped 0 bases from V and 0 bases from J, with 9 bases between. The germline CDR1 and CDR2 sequences are SGHAT and FQNNGV. The CDR3 is made up of 17 amino acids. The CDR3 DNA follows: TGTGCCAGCAGCTTAGAGCAGGGGAGCTCCTATAATTCACCCCTCCACTTT. This encodes CASSLEQGSSYNSPLHF.

The chain carries TRBV27 and TRBJ2-7; tentatively, D is TRBD2 (6 bases). Trimming pared 8 bases from V and 5 bases from J, leaving 22 bases between. This CDR3 region has 15 residues. Germline V lookup: CDR1 MNHEY, CDR2 SMNVEV (reference sequence). CDR3 bases: TGTGCCAGCGGAATCCGTAGCGGCCGCTCAAACGAGCAGTACTTC. Translating gives CASGIRSGRSNEQYF.

This chain links TRBV11-2 with TRBJ1-3, with 7 bases matching TRBD1. The V segment lost 5 bases and the J segment 0 bases; nucleotides outside the gene matches: 4. The CDR3 loop spans 15 amino acids. Germline CDR1 SGHAT, CDR2 FQNNGV. The CDR3 sequence: CASSQGGLSGNTIYF. CDR3 sequence (DNA): TGTGCCAGCAGCCAGGGGGGGCTCTCTGGAAACACCATATATTTT.

This clone showed up just a few times. The chain is built from TRBV9 and TRBJ2-5; 9 bases fit TRBD2. The CDR3 sequence is 16 residues long. Unmatched junction bases numbered 8, after V lost 4 bases and J lost 1 base. From germline, CDR1 is SGDLS and CDR2 YYNGEE. CDR3 coding DNA: TGTGCCAGCAGCTCGCGGGGGGGCCGTACCCAAGAGACCCAGTACTTC. Encoded protein: CASSSRGGRTQETQYF. The full variable domain, completed using reference TRBV9 and TRBJ2-5, is DSGVTQTPKHLITATGQRVTLRCSPRSGDLSVYWYQQSLDQGLQFLIQYYNGEERAKGNILERFSAQQFPDLHSELNLSSLELGDSALYFCASSSRGGRTQETQYFGPGTRLLVL.

The rearrangement links TRBV2 to TRBJ2-7; no clear D gene. This CDR3 comprises 14 residues. V gave up 1 base and J gave up 3 bases, with 10 bases separating them. Germline V gene data show CDR1 as SNHLY and CDR2 as FYNNEI. The DNA for the CDR3 is TGTGCCAGCAGTGAAGGAGCCTACAGCTACGAGCAGTACTTC. Amino acids: CASSEGAYSYEQYF.

The chain recombines TRBV11-2 with TRBJ2-3; TRBD2 is a possible D gene (6 bases). Trimming removed 5 bases from V and 5 bases from J, with 14 bases in between. The CDR3 has 14 amino acids. The V gene's germline CDR1 is SGHAT and CDR2 FQNNGV. The CDR3 loop is CASSRGRGGDTQYF. The CDR3 DNA follows: TGTGCCAGCAGCCGCGGACGGGGAGGAGATACGCAGTATTTT.

The chain carries TRBV9 and TRBJ2-7; 9 bases are a match to TRBD1. Germline V gene data show CDR1 as SGDLS and CDR2 as YYNGEE. The junction had 8 bases not matched to a gene; V was cut back by 4 bases and J by 3 bases. CDR3 length: 15 amino acids. The CDR3 loop is CASSPGTGYNYEQYF. The CDR3 DNA is TGTGCCAGCAGCCCCGGGACAGGGTATAACTACGAGCAGTACTTC.

The genes are TRBV7-2 and TRBJ2-7; possible D gene TRBD1, 6 bases. V was pared by 2 bases and J by 3 bases, with 14 bases between. The CDR3 has 15 residues. The germline CDR1 and CDR2 sequences are SGHTA and FQGNSA. The CDR3 is CASSLSGTLVYEQYF. The DNA of the CDR3 is TGTGCCAGCAGCTTAAGTGGGACATTAGTCTACGAGCAGTACTTC.

This clone occurred a few times. The genes are TRBV19 and TRBJ2-7; 7 bases are a match to TRBD1. V lost 4 bases, J lost 0 bases, and 3 bases stayed unmatched. The germline CDR1 and CDR2 sequences are LNHDA and SQIVND (reference sequence). This CDR3 is 14 amino acids long. The CDR3: CASSTTGTSYEQYF. The CDR3 bases are TGTGCCAGTAGTACGACAGGGACCTCCTACGAGCAGTACTTC.

The chain carries TRBV25-1 and TRBJ2-7; TRBD1 matches 9 bases. The V and J ends lost 0 bases and 2 bases, in that order; junction bases with no gene match: 8. The CDR3 is 17 residues long. CDR1 and CDR2 (germline): MGHDK, SYGVNS. CDR3 loop: CASSEYFPRQGAYEQYF. CDR3 DNA: TGTGCCAGCAGTGAATATTTCCCGAGACAGGGGGCCTACGAGCAGTACTTC.

Here the CDR3 DNA reads TGCGCCAGCAGCCAAGGTGGGGGGATGGACTATGGCTACACCTTC. Protein: CASSQGGGMDYGYTF. The J gene is TRBJ1-2, the V gene TRBV4-1; a weak D match, TRBD1 (5 bases). The germline V gene encodes CDR1 MGHRA and CDR2 YSYEKL. The V end was cut by 1 base, the J end by 3 bases, with 12 bases between. The CDR3 loop spans 15 amino acids.

The chain uses TRBV19 and TRBJ2-1; the D is unclear. The CDR3 length is 17 residues. Trimming removed 3 bases at V and 5 bases at J, with 20 bases between. CDR1 and CDR2 from the germline V gene are LNHDA and SQIVND (reference sequence). The CDR3 coding sequence is TGTGCCAGTAGTATCCCTAAGGGCCTTTTTGTAGACAATGAGCAGTTCTTC. Translating it yields CASSIPKGLFVDNEQFF.

V and J are TRBV29-1 and TRBJ1-1, with D maybe TRBD1 (5 bases). The V and J ends lost 3 bases and 11 bases respectively, with 13 bases between them. Per germline, CDR1 SQVTM and CDR2 ANQGSEA. The CDR3 is 11 amino acids. The CDR3 loop is CSVEASEGAFF. Written as DNA, the CDR3 is TGCAGCGTTGAGGCATCGGAGGGGGCTTTCTTT.

The chain uses TRBV11-2 and TRBJ1-5, with TRBD1 identical over 7 bases. This CDR3 has 15 residues. The germline gives CDR1 SGHAT, CDR2 FQNNGV. The J segment lost 4 bases and the V segment lost 3 bases, leaving 6 bases of the junction unmatched. CDR3 nucleotide sequence: TGTGCCAGCAGCTTGTGGACAGGTGGAAATCAGCCCCAGCATTTT. Translating gives CASSLWTGGNQPQHF.

The rearrangement uses TRBV5-4 and TRBJ2-7, with D possibly being TRBD1 or TRBD2 (5 bases each). Trimming cost V 0 bases and J 5 bases, with 18 bases left between them. The length of the CDR3 is 16 residues. The germline V gene encodes CDR1 SGHNT and CDR2 YYREEE (reference sequence). The CDR3 DNA sequence: TGTGCCAGCAGCTTGGGTCCGGGGCAGCCGGAAAACGAGCAGTACTTC. As protein: CASSLGPGQPENEQYF.